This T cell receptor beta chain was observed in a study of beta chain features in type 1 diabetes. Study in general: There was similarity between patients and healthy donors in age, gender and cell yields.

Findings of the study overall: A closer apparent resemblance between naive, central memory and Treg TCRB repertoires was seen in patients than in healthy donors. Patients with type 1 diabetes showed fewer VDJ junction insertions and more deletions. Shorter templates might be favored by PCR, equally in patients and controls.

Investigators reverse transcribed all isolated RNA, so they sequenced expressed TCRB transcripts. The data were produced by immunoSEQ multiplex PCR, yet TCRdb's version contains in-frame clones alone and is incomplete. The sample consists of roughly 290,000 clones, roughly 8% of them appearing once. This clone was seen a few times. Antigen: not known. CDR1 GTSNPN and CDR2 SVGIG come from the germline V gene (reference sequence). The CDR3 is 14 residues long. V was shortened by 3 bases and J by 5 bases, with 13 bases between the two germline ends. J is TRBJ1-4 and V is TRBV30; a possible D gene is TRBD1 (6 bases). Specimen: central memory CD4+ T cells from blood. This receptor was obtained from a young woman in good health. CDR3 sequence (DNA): TGTGCCTGGAGCCCCGGGACACAGAATGAAAAACTGTTTTTT. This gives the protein CAWSPGTQNEKLFF.